The entry below describes one T cell receptor (beta chain). The sample is drawn from a study of hypomethylating agent response in myelodysplastic syndrome. Looking at the study overall: With a mean age of roughly 72 +/- 6.3 years, patients were most commonly cytogenetically diploid. Responders were about six patients with complete response or hematologic improvement; 4 or 5 were non-responders.

Germline CDR1 SGHTA, CDR2 FQGNSA. The CDR3 has 15 amino acids. After removal of 4 bases from V and 5 bases from J, the junction contained 3 bases not matched to a gene. Sequenced by immunoSEQ multiplex PCR; TCRdb stores in-frame clones only, minus some. The sample contains 1,500 to 2,000 clones, roughly 90% of which appear only once. The sequencing here drew on bone marrow, taken before or after starting hypomethylating agent treatment for myelodysplastic syndrome (not recorded which). V and J are TRBV7-2 and TRBJ2-1; 12 bases are shared with TRBD2. This receptor was obtained from a human donor with myelodysplastic syndrome. The CDR3 bases are TGTGCCAGCAGCTCACTAGCGGGAGGACACAATGAGCAGTTCTTC. Its protein product is CASSSLAGGHNEQFF.